A single sample gave rise to the 28 T cell receptor beta chains below, sequenced in a study of regulatory T cells in long-lasting Graves disease. Sample time point: newly diagnosed GD, antithyroid drugs for less than 3 months. The TCR library was made from RNA that had been extracted from PBMCs in TRIzol. iRepertoire HTBI primers and Arm-PCR of CDR3 regions built TCR beta libraries. TCRdb reprocessed the multiplex PCR reads with MiXCR, giving one entry per CDR3 protein. This sample has about 620,000 distinct CDR3 sequences, with approximately 15% found just once. This sample was shared with a second study, whose subject was T cells in Graves' hyperthyroidism and ophthalmopathy.

The material sequenced was peripheral blood mononuclear cells (PBMCs), taken at new diagnosis, from a patient treated with antithyroid drugs. These receptors all stem from a woman aged 25 to 39 with Graves disease.

The chain carries TRBV28 and TRBJ1-2; D unresolved. Germline V CDR1 and CDR2: MDHEN, SYDVKM. Trimming shortened V by 8 bases and J by 3 bases, and 7 bases separated the two germline ends. There are 11 residues in the CDR3. This CDR3 reads CASLSDYGYTF. The CDR3 nucleotides read TGTGCCAGCTTATCAGACTATGGCTACACCTTC.

The chain employs TRBV5-1 and TRBJ1-3; TRBD1 matches at 10 bases. CDR1 and CDR2 (germline): SGHRS, YFSETQ. CDR3 length: 19 residues. The V and J ends lost 5 bases and 0 bases, in that order; junction bases with no gene match: 14. DNA of the CDR3: TGCGCCAGCAGAAGGGGGACAGGGGACGGAACTCGCTCTGGAAACACCATATATTTT. It codes for CASRRGTGDGTRSGNTIYF.

The table lists this clonotype with a few counts. The chain couples TRBV29-1 to TRBJ1-1, with D perhaps TRBD1 (6 bases). Germline CDR1 reads SQVTM; CDR2 reads ANQGSEA. Trimming took off 4 bases at V and 2 bases at J, with 14 bases between the two ends. This CDR3 spans 14 amino acids. The CDR3 nucleotides read TGCAGCGTTGGGCGTCTAGGGGGTAACACTGAAGCTTTCTTT. It is translated as CSVGRLGGNTEAFF.

This clonotype was counted ten times or more. J is TRBJ1-1 and V is TRBV2; no firm D call. Trimming left V 4 bases short and J 3 bases short, with 15 bases between. CDR3 size: 15 residues. Germline CDR1 SNHLY, CDR2 FYNNEI. The CDR3 loop reads CASSGVFGRDTEAFF. The DNA of the CDR3 is TGTGCCAGCAGTGGGGTGTTCGGGCGGGACACTGAAGCTTTCTTT.

The chain is built from TRBV2 and TRBJ2-1; D may be TRBD2 (6 bases). The CDR3 length is 13 residues. From germline, CDR1 is SNHLY and CDR2 FYNNEI. V was shortened by 6 bases and J by 6 bases, with 12 bases between the two germline ends. Written as DNA, the CDR3 is TGTGCCAGCAGGGCGGACTATACCAATGAGCAGTTCTTC. The encoded protein is CASRADYTNEQFF.

This clonotype was observed a few times. The rearrangement links TRBV19 to TRBJ2-7; D unclear. Germline V lookup: CDR1 LNHDA, CDR2 SQIVND (reference sequence). The V end lost 3 bases, the J end lost 1 base, and 7 bases lay between the germline ends. The CDR3 contains 13 residues. CDR3 sequence reads: CASSIGSSYEQYF. The CDR3 DNA reads TGTGCCAGTAGTATCGGTTCTTCCTACGAGCAGTACTTC.

This chain connects TRBV13 to TRBJ2-1; 10 bases match TRBD2. CDR1 is PRHDT and CDR2 is FYEKMQ in the germline V gene (reference sequence). Trimming at V came to 5 bases and at J to 4 bases, leaving 5 bases not matched to a gene. The CDR3 is 15 residues long. The CDR3 bases are TGTGCCAGCAGCATTAGCGGGAGGCCGTACAATGAGCAGTTCTTC. This gives the protein CASSISGRPYNEQFF.

This clonotype was seen at least ten times. The rearrangement links TRBV7-2 to TRBJ2-5; D may correspond to TRBD1 or TRBD2 (5 bases each). This CDR3 is 11 amino acids long. Germline-derived CDR1 and CDR2 are SGHTA and FQGNSA. Trimming shortened V by 1 base and J by 9 bases, and 6 bases separated the two germline ends. CDR3 sequence: CASSLVGAQYF. As DNA, the CDR3 is TGTGCCAGCAGCTTAGTGGGGGCCCAGTACTTC. The whole variable domain, filled in from reference TRBV7-2 and TRBJ2-5, reads GAGVSQSPSNKVTEKGKDVELRCDPISGHTALYWYRQSLGQGLEFLIYFQGNSAPDKSGLPSDRFSAERTGGSVSTLTIQRTQQEDSAVYLCASSLVGAQYFGPGTRLLVL.

This clonotype has ten or more counts. V is TRBV12-3 or TRBV12-4 and J is TRBJ1-2; 9 bases align to TRBD1. The CDR3 is made up of 14 amino acids. Losses at the gene ends were 8 bases for V and 4 bases for J; bases not matched to a gene: 8. This CDR3 is CASWRTGALYGYTF. The DNA of the CDR3 is TGTGCCAGCTGGAGGACAGGGGCGCTCTATGGCTACACCTTC.

The chain links TRBV24-1 to TRBJ1-4; 9 bases fit TRBD1. Germline V gene data show CDR1 as KGHDR and CDR2 as SFDVKD. After removal of 4 bases from V and 1 base from J, the junction contained 12 bases not matched to a gene. The CDR3 contains 19 residues. The CDR3 DNA reads TGTGCCACCAGTGACTCCGGGACAGGGCCCCATCTAACTAATGAAAAACTGTTTTTT. Its protein is CATSDSGTGPHLTNEKLFF.

This clonotype was detected many times. V gene TRBV28 combines with J gene TRBJ2-7, with TRBD1 matching 11 bases. Germline CDR1 and CDR2: MDHEN and SYDVKM. With V trimmed by 4 bases and J by 4 bases, 6 bases remained unmatched. The CDR3 is made up of 15 amino acids. The CDR3 DNA reads TGTGCCAGCAGTTATCCCGGGACAGGGGGATACGAGCAGTACTTC. It codes for CASSYPGTGGYEQYF.

The genes are TRBV7-9 and TRBJ2-2; perhaps TRBD1 as D (6 bases). From germline, CDR1 is SEHNR and CDR2 FQNEAQ (reference sequence). The CDR3 runs 14 residues. The V and J ends lost 5 bases and 5 bases respectively, with 12 bases between them. The CDR3 reads CASSTTGFTGELFF. In DNA form, the CDR3 reads TGTGCCAGCAGCACTACAGGGTTTACCGGGGAGCTGTTTTTT.

This clonotype appeared many times. The chain carries TRBV20-1 and TRBJ2-1, with TRBD2 matching 10 bases. Germline V gives CDR1 DFQATT, CDR2 SNEGSKA (reference sequence). The CDR3 totals 16 residues. V was pared by 3 bases and J by 4 bases, with 9 bases of the junction left unmatched. The CDR3 DNA sequence: TGCAGTGCTAGTGCGCTAGCGGGAGAGGGTTACAATGAGCAGTTCTTC. Translating it yields CSASALAGEGYNEQFF.

The chain joins TRBV20-1 to TRBJ2-3, with D possibly TRBD1 on 9 matching bases. V gave up 5 bases and J gave up 2 bases, with 17 bases separating them. From germline, CDR1 is DFQATT and CDR2 SNEGSKA (reference sequence). This CDR3 has 15 residues. Written as DNA, the CDR3 is TGCAGTGCTGCGGGAGGACAGGGGAACACAGATACGCAGTATTTT. Protein: CSAAGGQGNTDTQYF.

This chain links TRBV12-3 or TRBV12-4 with TRBJ2-2; perhaps TRBD2 as D (5 bases). V was trimmed by 2 bases and J by 6 bases, leaving 13 bases between them. The CDR3 is 15 amino acids. Written as DNA, the CDR3 is TGTGCCAGCAGTTTAAGTTTGAGAGGGTCCGGGGAGCTGTTTTTT. Amino acid sequence: CASSLSLRGSGELFF.

The V call is TRBV7-3, the J call TRBJ2-1, with D perhaps given as TRBD1 or TRBD2 (5 bases each). The CDR3 loop spans 17 amino acids. CDR1 is SGHTA and CDR2 is FQGTGA in the germline V gene. V was cut by 5 bases and J by 0 bases, with 17 bases left in between. The chain's CDR3 is CASSEMVRDHSYNEQFF. The CDR3 DNA reads TGTGCCAGCAGCGAAATGGTTCGGGACCACTCCTACAATGAGCAGTTCTTC.

This clonotype was counted at least ten times. The V gene is TRBV28, the J gene TRBJ2-3; D is uncertain. The V and J ends lost 9 bases and 5 bases respectively, with 18 bases between them. This CDR3 region has 14 residues. Per germline, CDR1 MDHEN and CDR2 SYDVKM. CDR3 bases: TGTGCCAGTACTCGCACCGATTACTTAGATACGCAGTATTTT. It is translated as CASTRTDYLDTQYF.

V usage is TRBV3-1 and J usage is TRBJ1-3, with a possible D match to TRBD1 (6 bases). Trimming stripped 4 bases from V and 4 bases from J, with 14 bases between. Germline loops: CDR1 LGHDT, CDR2 YNNKEL (reference sequence). The CDR3 runs to 15 residues. This CDR3 is CASSRTGFLGNTIYF. In DNA, the CDR3 is TGTGCCAGCAGCCGAACAGGGTTTCTGGGAAACACCATATATTTT.

The chain recombines TRBV11-2 with TRBJ2-5; D may be TRBD1 or TRBD2 (5 bases each). V shed 8 bases and J shed 5 bases, with 15 bases lying between them. Germline V gives CDR1 SGHAT, CDR2 FQNNGV. This CDR3 has 13 amino acids. The CDR3 spells CASGLGVRETQYF. For the CDR3, the DNA is TGTGCCAGCGGCCTGGGGGTCAGGGAGACCCAGTACTTC.

The genes are TRBV6-2 or TRBV6-3 and TRBJ2-1, with D maybe TRBD2 (6 bases). This CDR3 contains 13 residues. The germline V gene encodes CDR1 MNHEY and CDR2 SVGEGT. V lost 7 bases, J lost 5 bases, and 12 bases lay in between. CDR3 in DNA: TGTGCCAGCATACAGACGGGGGACAATGAGCAGTTCTTC. This encodes CASIQTGDNEQFF.

This clonotype was seen repeatedly, ten times or more. The chain couples TRBV11-2 to TRBJ2-5; D remains ambiguous. Trimming removed 3 bases from V and 9 bases from J, with 17 bases in between. The CDR3 length is 14 residues. In germline, CDR1 is SGHAT, CDR2 FQNNGV. CDR3 residues: CASSFSPLEKAQYF. The CDR3 DNA reads TGTGCCAGCAGCTTTAGCCCCCTCGAGAAGGCCCAGTACTTC.

The table lists this clonotype with many counts. The CDR3 loop reads CSTGLGYNEQFF. The CDR3 DNA follows: TGCAGTACAGGGTTGGGTTACAATGAGCAGTTCTTC. The chain couples TRBV20-1 to TRBJ2-1; possibly TRBD1 for D (6 bases). V lost 8 bases to trimming and J lost 4 bases, with 12 bases between them. CDR1 and CDR2 (germline): DFQATT, SNEGSKA (reference sequence). This CDR3 contains 12 residues.

This clonotype showed up just a few times. This chain connects TRBV5-6 to TRBJ1-1, with unresolved D. Per the germline V gene, CDR1 is SGHDT and CDR2 is YYEEEE. The CDR3 sequence is 15 residues long. V was pared by 1 base and J by 1 base, with 11 bases between. For the CDR3, the DNA is TGTGCCAGCAGCTTGTCACACCCAGCGAACACTGAAGCTTTCTTT. It is translated as CASSLSHPANTEAFF. The full variable domain, with the rest looked up from reference TRBV5-6 and TRBJ1-1, is DAGVTQSPTHLIKTRGQQVTLRCSPKSGHDTVSWYQQALGQGPQFIFQYYEEEERQRGNFPDRFSGHQFPNYSSELNVNALLLGDSALYLCASSLSHPANTEAFFGQGTRLTVV.

The chain joins TRBV18 to TRBJ2-1; the D is unclear. The germline V gene encodes CDR1 KGHSH and CDR2 LQKENI. CDR3 length: 11 residues. Trimming shortened V by 6 bases and J by 8 bases, and 8 bases separated the two germline ends. The CDR3 DNA sequence: TGTGCCAGCTCGTCTGCAGATGAGCAGTTCTTC. Protein sequence: CASSSADEQFF.

This clonotype appeared a few times. The chain is built from TRBV2 and TRBJ2-1, with D unclear. V was clipped by 7 bases and J by 2 bases, with 15 bases between them. Germline loops: CDR1 SNHLY, CDR2 FYNNEI. This CDR3 contains 15 residues. This CDR3 is CASKSANSPYNEQFF. The CDR3 nucleotides read TGTGCCAGCAAGTCCGCGAATTCCCCCTACAATGAGCAGTTCTTC.

This clonotype was picked up many times. With only one base between it and a far larger clone, this is likely a read error. The chain recombines TRBV28 with TRBJ1-5, with D possibly matching TRBD1 (6 bases). This CDR3 region has 13 residues. Germline assignment: CDR1 MDHEN and CDR2 SYDVKM. Trimming left V 5 bases short and J 3 bases short, with 8 bases between. CDR3 sequence (DNA): TGTGCCAGCAGTAACAGGGACAATCAGCCCCAGCATTTT. This translates into CASSNRDNQPQHF.

This clonotype was seen more than once but under ten times. V is TRBV18 and J is TRBJ2-7, with 9 bases aligning to TRBD2. This CDR3 contains 16 residues. The germline V gene encodes CDR1 KGHSH and CDR2 LQKENI. V lost 4 bases to trimming and J lost 2 bases; unmatched junction nucleotides: 9. Written as DNA, the CDR3 is TGTGCCAGCTCACTGCTAGCGGGACCGATGCCCTACGAGCAGTACTTC. Encoded protein: CASSLLAGPMPYEQYF.

The chain uses TRBV7-9 and TRBJ1-6; a possible D gene is TRBD1 (5 bases). The CDR3 covers 17 residues. Germline V gene lookup returns CDR1 SEHNR and CDR2 FQNEAQ (reference sequence). V lost 5 bases to trimming and J lost 7 bases, with 21 bases between them. The CDR3 sequence is CASSPNPLTAINSPLHF. The DNA of the CDR3 is TGTGCCAGCAGCCCTAACCCTCTGACAGCCATCAATTCACCCCTCCACTTT.